This record covers a single TCR beta chain. Germline CDR1 is MNHEY and CDR2 is SVGAGI. The CDR3 has 13 amino acids. V gave up 5 bases and J gave up 2 bases, with 9 bases separating them. This sample is part of a study of Ad26.COV2.S vaccination and SARS-CoV-2 variants. Study background: Administration of Ad26.COV2.S was intramuscular, either once or twice 56 days apart.

Treatment given: around 19 received Ad26.COV2.S at low or high dose, single or two shots; about five received placebo; per-sample allocation not given. Samples came from day 63 after the first vaccine or placebo injection. Assay used: immunoSEQ multiplex PCR; TCRdb lists only in-frame clones, some missing. The top ten hold around 1.5% of the sample, which has hundreds of thousands of clones, 89% seen once. This clonotype was sampled from a person between 18 and 65 years old who received the Ad26.COV2.S COVID-19 vaccine or a placebo. The source was peripheral blood, collected in a trial of Ad26.COV2.S vaccine versus placebo. The chain recombines TRBV6-5 with TRBJ1-1; D not certain. Written as DNA, the CDR3 is TGTGCCAGCAGTCCCCGGGCTAACACTGAAGCTTTCTTT. It specifies CASSPRANTEAFF.